These 7 T cell receptor beta chains were all obtained from the same sample, sequenced in a study of cytomegalovirus exposure and HLA in healthy donors. Primers included in the PCR were 60 Vbeta and 13 Jbeta primers. Method: immunoSEQ multiplex PCR; TCRdb's copy keeps in-frame clones and lacks some. The sample has roughly 110,000 clones; over 75% are singletons. The specimen sequenced was PBMCs. These receptors were obtained from a male donor in good health and CMV-seronegative.

The chain has TRBV7-2 and TRBJ2-3; 14 nucleotides line up with TRBD2. V shed 6 bases, J shed 9 bases, and the junction held 14 bases outside the gene matches. This CDR3 has 17 residues. The germline CDR1 and CDR2 sequences are SGHTA and FQGNSA. The CDR3 region is CASSYKRGTSGSATQYF. As DNA, the CDR3 is TGTGCCAGCAGTTACAAACGCGGGACTAGCGGGAGCGCGACGCAGTATTTT.

The CDR3 region is CASSLSGVDYGYTF. The CDR3 coding sequence is TGTGCCAGCAGCTTGTCAGGGGTGGACTATGGCTACACCTTC. The V call is TRBV7-8, the J call TRBJ1-2; a weak D match, TRBD1 (6 bases). Germline CDR1 SGHVS, CDR2 FQNEAQ. This CDR3 comprises 14 residues. V was trimmed by 3 bases and J by 3 bases, leaving 11 bases between them.

The rearrangement uses TRBV7-2 and TRBJ2-2, with 14 bases matching TRBD2. The CDR3 sequence is 18 residues long. V was clipped by 2 bases and J by 7 bases; unmatched bases: 9. Germline CDR1 reads SGHTA; CDR2 reads FQGNSA. CDR3 amino acids: CASSLLLGLAGEHGELFF. The CDR3 DNA sequence: TGTGCCAGCAGCTTACTCCTGGGACTAGCGGGAGAACACGGGGAGCTGTTTTTT.

J is TRBJ1-5 and V is TRBV18, with 9 bases that match TRBD1. J gave up 7 bases and V 3 bases, and 10 bases lay outside the gene matches. Germline V gene lookup returns CDR1 KGHSH and CDR2 LQKENI. The CDR3 contains 16 residues. CDR3 sequence: CASSPLGDRAGQPQHF. The CDR3 bases are TGTGCCAGCTCACCCCTCGGGGACAGGGCAGGCCAGCCCCAGCATTTT. The variable domain in full, completed from reference TRBV18 and TRBJ1-5, reads NAGVMQNPRHLVRRRGQEARLRCSPMKGHSHVYWYRQLPEEGLKFMVYLQKENIIDESGMPKERFSAEFPKEGPSILRIQQVVRGDSAAYFCASSPLGDRAGQPQHFGDGTRLSIL.

The rearrangement uses TRBV4-2 and TRBJ2-1; 7 nucleotides line up with TRBD2. Germline CDR1 is LGHNA and CDR2 is YNFKEQ. Trimming removed 5 bases from V and 5 bases from J; junction bases left unmatched: 12. The CDR3 has 16 amino acids. The CDR3 bases are TGTGCCAGCAGCTCTTCGCTTCGGCGGGAGAACAATGAGCAGTTCTTC. This gives the protein CASSSSLRRENNEQFF.

V usage is TRBV19 and J usage is TRBJ2-1; 9 nucleotides align to TRBD2. Germline V gives CDR1 LNHDA, CDR2 SQIVND (reference sequence). The CDR3 spans 17 residues. With 3 bases clipped from V and 6 bases from J, the junction kept 12 bases outside the gene matches. The CDR3 reads CASSIKLAGPFFNEQFF. The CDR3 region has the DNA TGTGCCAGTAGTATTAAACTAGCGGGCCCTTTTTTCAATGAGCAGTTCTTC.

The V gene is TRBV6-6, the J gene TRBJ2-5; TRBD1 might be the D (6 bases). This CDR3 contains 16 residues. Germline CDR1 and CDR2: MNHNY and SVGAGI (reference sequence). The V end lost 0 bases, the J end lost 3 bases, and 14 bases lay between the germline ends. The DNA for the CDR3 is TGTGCCAGCAGTTACTCGTCGGACAGTCAGGAAGAGACCCAGTACTTC. It yields the protein CASSYSSDSQEETQYF.